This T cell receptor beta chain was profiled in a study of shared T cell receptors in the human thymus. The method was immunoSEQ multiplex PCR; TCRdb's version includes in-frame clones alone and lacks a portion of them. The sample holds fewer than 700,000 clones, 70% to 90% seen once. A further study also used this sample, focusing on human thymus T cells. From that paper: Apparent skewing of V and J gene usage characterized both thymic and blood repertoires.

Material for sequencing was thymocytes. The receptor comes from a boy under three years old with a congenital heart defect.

In DNA, the CDR3 is TGTGCCAGCAGCGGGCGATGTTTGACTAGCGGGAGCTCCTACAATGAGCAGTTCTTC. Protein: CASSGRCLTSGSSYNEQFF. The V gene is TRBV9, the J gene TRBJ2-1; 12 bases fit TRBD2. V lost 3 bases, J lost 0 bases, and 10 bases stayed unmatched. The CDR3 runs to 19 residues. Per germline, CDR1 SGDLS and CDR2 YYNGEE. The complete variable domain, with remaining parts taken from reference TRBV9 and TRBJ2-1, reads DSGVTQTPKHLITATGQRVTLRCSPRSGDLSVYWYQQSLDQGLQFLIQYYNGEERAKGNILERFSAQQFPDLHSELNLSSLELGDSALYFCASSGRCLTSGSSYNEQFFGPGTRLTVL.